The entry below describes one TCR beta chain. Its antigen remains unknown. This sample is part of a study of cytotoxic CD8 clonotypes in ibrutinib-treated CLL. Around 2 micrograms of genomic DNA (from cryopreserved PBMCs) were used for TCR beta libraries. Here immunoSEQ multiplex PCR was the method, and the copy in TCRdb shows in-frame clones only, minus some. Seen here are approximately 150,000 clones, around nine tenths observed once, and the top ten hold roughly 3%. Study findings and constraints: Higher clonality was seen at ibrutinib response and a return toward baseline at progression.

This clonotype originated in a human donor with chronic lymphocytic leukemia. Sequences were derived from PBMCs, sampled at disease progression, from a patient treated with ibrutinib.

For the CDR3, the DNA is TGTGCCAGCAGCTTGACTAGCGGGAGGGGCACAGATACGCAGTATTTT. This codes for CASSLTSGRGTDTQYF. The chain joins TRBV7-8 to TRBJ2-3, with TRBD2 matching 14 bases. The CDR3 spans 16 residues. Trimming removed 3 bases from V and 1 base from J; junction bases left unmatched: 0. Germline V gene lookup returns CDR1 SGHVS and CDR2 FQNEAQ.